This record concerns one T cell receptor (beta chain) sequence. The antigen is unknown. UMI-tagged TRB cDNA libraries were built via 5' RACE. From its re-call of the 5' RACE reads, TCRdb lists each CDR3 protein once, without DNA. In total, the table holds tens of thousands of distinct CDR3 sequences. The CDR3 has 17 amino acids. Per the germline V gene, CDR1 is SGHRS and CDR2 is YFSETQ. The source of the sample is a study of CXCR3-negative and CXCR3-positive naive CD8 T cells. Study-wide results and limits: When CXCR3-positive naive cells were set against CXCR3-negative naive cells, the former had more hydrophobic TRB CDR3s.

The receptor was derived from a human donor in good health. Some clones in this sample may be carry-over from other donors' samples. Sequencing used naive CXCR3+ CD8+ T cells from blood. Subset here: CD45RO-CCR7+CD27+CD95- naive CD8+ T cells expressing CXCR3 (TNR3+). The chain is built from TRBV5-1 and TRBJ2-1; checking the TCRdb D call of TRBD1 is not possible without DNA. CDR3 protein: CASRKGVTDPLYNEQFF. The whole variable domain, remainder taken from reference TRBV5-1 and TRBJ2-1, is KAGVTQTPRYLIKTRGQQVTLSCSPISGHRSVSWYQQTPGQGLQFLFEYFSETQRNKGNFPGRFSGRQFSNSRSEMNVSTLELGDSALYLCASRKGVTDPLYNEQFFGPGTRLTVL.